The present entry profiles one T cell receptor (beta chain) with its context. Its matching antigen is unknown. With 6 bases removed from V and 6 bases from J, the gap between germline ends came to 6 bases. The CDR3 contains 11 residues. Per the germline V gene, CDR1 is MDHEN and CDR2 is SYDVKM. This sample was taken from a study of T cell clones after liver transplantation. Study details: Without induction therapy, subjects received standard immunosuppression until 12-24 months post-transplant.

Overall study findings and caveats: Compared with third party-reactive sequences, donor-reactive ones declined more, independent of withdrawal success.

Assay used: immunoSEQ multiplex PCR; TCRdb lists only in-frame clones, some missing. The table shows 55,000 to 75,000 clones, with about 91% occurring only once. The sequences come from CD4+ T cells from blood, collected less than 27 months after liver transplant. The receptor was isolated from a human patient who received a liver transplant. The graft donor may have given rise to some T cells. This rearrangement joins TRBV28 to TRBJ2-4, with a tentative D call TRBD1 (6 bases). The CDR3 loop reads CASRDRNIQYF. CDR3 sequence (DNA): TGTGCCAGCAGGGACAGAAACATTCAGTACTTC.